These 9 T cell receptor beta chains were all obtained from the same sample, sequenced in a study of T cell changes during pregnancy in multiple sclerosis. The assay was immunoSEQ multiplex PCR, and TCRdb's table has in-frame clones only and misses some. In the table there are some 87,000 clones, 92% of which are singletons. Source: peripheral blood, taken in the first trimester of pregnancy. Every receptor here comes from a female donor with multiple sclerosis, enrolled in a pregnancy study.

The chain recombines TRBV2 with TRBJ2-5; 7 bases line up with TRBD2. The CDR3 is 15 residues long. The germline V gene encodes CDR1 SNHLY and CDR2 FYNNEI. V lost 6 bases, J lost 6 bases, and 13 bases stayed unmatched. Here the CDR3 reads CASRVDGLVSQTQYF. The CDR3 coding sequence is TGTGCCAGCAGGGTAGACGGACTAGTGAGCCAGACCCAGTACTTC.

This chain uses TRBV9 with TRBJ2-7; D gene ambiguous. Trimming removed 6 bases from V and 5 bases from J, with 3 bases in between. The V gene's germline CDR1 is SGDLS and CDR2 YYNGEE. The CDR3 extends over 9 amino acids. In DNA form, the CDR3 reads TGTGCCAGCATCGACGAGCAGTACTTC. Translated: CASIDEQYF.

The chain has TRBV4-3 and TRBJ2-3; 11 nucleotides match TRBD2. The J segment lost 6 bases and the V segment lost 9 bases, leaving 8 bases of the junction unmatched. The CDR3 runs 14 residues. Per germline, CDR1 LGHNA and CDR2 YSLEER. In DNA form, the CDR3 reads TGCGCCAGTTCACGGCTAGCGGGGGGCGATACGCAGTATTTT. It is translated as CASSRLAGGDTQYF.

The chain recombines TRBV4-1 with TRBJ2-5; TRBD2 aligns across 7 bases. This CDR3 has 16 amino acids. Trimming at V came to 1 base and at J to 1 base, leaving 6 bases not matched to a gene. The V gene's germline CDR1 is MGHRA and CDR2 YSYEKL. The CDR3 DNA follows: TGCGCCAGCAGCCAAGTCGGGCCGGGAGGCCAAGAGACCCAGTACTTC. Protein product: CASSQVGPGGQETQYF.

The rearrangement joins TRBV6-5 to TRBJ1-2, with a weak D call TRBD1 (6 bases). V lost 0 bases, J lost 4 bases, and 12 bases lay in between. The germline V gene encodes CDR1 MNHEY and CDR2 SVGAGI. CDR3 length: 15 amino acids. The CDR3 sequence is CASSYSTDRIYGYTF. The CDR3 DNA is TGTGCCAGCAGTTACTCGACTGACAGGATCTATGGCTACACCTTC.

V gene TRBV5-5 combines with J gene TRBJ1-2; 10 bases fit TRBD1. CDR1 SGHKS and CDR2 YYEKEE come from the germline V gene (reference sequence). The CDR3 has 14 residues. J gave up 5 bases and V 0 bases, and 1 base lay outside the gene matches. The DNA for the CDR3 is TGTGCCAGCAGCTTGGAGGGACAGGGGTATGGCTACACCTTC. It yields the protein CASSLEGQGYGYTF. The full variable domain, completed using reference TRBV5-5 and TRBJ1-2, is DAGVTQSPTHLIKTRGQQVTLRCSPISGHKSVSWYQQVLGQGPQFIFQYYEKEERGRGNFPDRFSARQFPNYSSELNVNALLLGDSALYLCASSLEGQGYGYTFGSGTRLTVV.

The chain employs TRBV27 and TRBJ1-5, with 8 positions matching TRBD1. The CDR3 consists of 15 residues. Germline CDR1 reads MNHEY; CDR2 reads SMNVEV (reference sequence). V shed 4 bases, J shed 4 bases, and the junction held 6 bases outside the gene matches. CDR3 in DNA: TGTGCCAGCAGTTCTCGGACAGGGTTGAATCAGCCCCAGCATTTT. Translating it yields CASSSRTGLNQPQHF.

This chain joins TRBV10-3 and TRBJ1-2; tentatively, D is TRBD1 (5 bases). The CDR3 extends over 12 amino acids. Germline V CDR1 and CDR2: ENHRY, SYGVKD. V dropped 4 bases and J dropped 6 bases, with 9 bases sitting between them. Written as DNA, the CDR3 is TGTGCCATCAGTGGGGGGGGAAATGGCTACACCTTC. This encodes CAISGGGNGYTF.

J is TRBJ2-1 and V is TRBV7-9, with a possible D match to TRBD2 (6 bases). The CDR3 contains 18 residues. V lost 5 bases, J lost 4 bases, and 24 bases lay in between. Germline CDR1 reads SEHNR; CDR2 reads FQNEAQ (reference sequence). The CDR3 nucleotides read TGTGCCAGCAGCGTACGGACCGTGGGTGCCGGGAGATACAATGAGCAGTTCTTC. Protein sequence: CASSVRTVGAGRYNEQFF.